This T cell receptor beta chain was captured in a study of cytomegalovirus exposure and HLA in healthy donors. Study at large: Some 85 million unique TCRs from HLA-typed donors were held in an early data release. Whole-study results and caveats: Researchers reported that a few CMV-associated chains were confirmed in vitro as CMV antigen-specific.

In the PCR, 60 Vbeta and 13 Jbeta primers were used. The assay was immunoSEQ multiplex PCR, and TCRdb's table has in-frame clones only and misses some. The table includes roughly 180,000 clones, roughly 70% detected once. In the case of this clone: Its antigen remains unidentified.

V gave up 8 bases and J gave up 3 bases, with 11 bases separating them. There are 12 residues in the CDR3. Germline CDR1 reads MDHEN; CDR2 reads SYDVKM. Sequencing was performed on PBMCs. The chain couples TRBV28 to TRBJ2-7; D not certain. The sequence was collected from a male donor in good health and CMV-seronegative. CDR3 sequence reads: CASSLFLYEQYF. The CDR3 DNA is TGTGCCAGCTCCCTGTTCCTCTACGAGCAGTACTTC.